Measured by frequency, the clone carrying this TCR beta chain is medium-sized. As yet, its antigen is unknown. The data are from a study of CXCR3-negative and CXCR3-positive naive CD8 T cells. The authors made the TRB cDNA libraries by 5' RACE using UMI labels. TCRdb reanalyzed the 5' RACE reads, giving one entry per CDR3 protein sequence and no DNA. In total, the table holds several thousand distinct CDR3 sequences. Study-level findings and limits: The study found CXCR3 expression partially decreased after cryopreservation and ran most assays on fresh PBMCs. TRBV-TRBJ usage was similar across naive CXCR3 subsets but distinct in memory cells. Both of the naive subsets showed about the same high diversity, but memory CD8+ cells had much less. CXCR3-positive naive cells carried more hydrophobic TRB CDR3s than CXCR3-negative naive cells did.

Sequences were obtained from naive CXCR3- CD8+ T cells from blood. The subset: CD45RO-CCR7+CD27+CD95- naive CD8+ T cells lacking CXCR3 (TNR3-). This clonotype was sampled from a human donor in good health. Some clones in this sample may be carry-over from other donors' samples.

The CDR3 loop is CASSPAPRTDTEAFF. The chain recombines TRBV7-9 with TRBJ1-1; no DNA is available, so the TRBD1 call from TCRdb remains unchecked. Germline V gene sequence: CDR1 SEHNR, CDR2 FQNEAQ (reference sequence). The CDR3 contains 15 residues.